This TCR beta chain was captured in a study of shared clonotypes between healthy human individuals. Some clones are missing from TCRdb's copy, which holds only in-frame ones; the method was immunoSEQ multiplex PCR. The sample yields 600,000 to 750,000 clones, 72% seen once. This clone came up once. The CDR3 spans 14 residues. V dropped 0 bases and J dropped 1 base, with 6 bases sitting between them. CDR1 is ENHRY, CDR2 SYGVKD, per germline. The sequencing sample was made of memory CD4+ T cells sorted from blood. Subset described: CD45RA-negative fraction. The receptor comes from a young woman in good health. The chain uses TRBV10-3 and TRBJ1-2; D is uncertain. DNA for the CDR3: TGTGCCATCAGTGAGTCAGGCGGTAACTATGGCTACACCTTC. Its translation: CAISESGGNYGYTF.